The clone carrying this T cell receptor (beta chain) occurred once. Antigen specificity is unknown. The source of the sample is a study of shared clonotypes between healthy human individuals. Naive CD8 cells, CD45RO-negative and positively selected for CCR7, excluded terminally differentiated effector memory CD45RA+ cells. Points from the study as a whole: Naive CD4 clonotypes were shared across several donors at approximately 5.3%. The four-donor shared clonotypes exceeded non-shared clonotypes in generation probability, with non-shared ones scoring lower.

Measured with immunoSEQ multiplex PCR; TCRdb has only the in-frame clones, and not every one. Among around 1,900,000 clones listed, roughly 95% were seen once. The sequence came from a man younger than 30 in good health. Some clones in this sample may be carry-over from other donors' samples. Specimen: naive CD8+ T cells from PBMCs.

The CDR3, as DNA: TGTGCCAGCAGCACCCGACAGGAGTTCAGCTATGGCTACACCTTC. Protein sequence: CASSTRQEFSYGYTF. This rearrangement joins TRBV14 to TRBJ1-2; tentative D call: TRBD1 (6 bases). Germline V gene lookup returns CDR1 SGHDN and CDR2 FVKESK. V dropped 5 bases and J dropped 4 bases, with 17 bases sitting between them. This CDR3 is 15 amino acids long.